This is a list of T cell receptor beta chains from one sample in a study of shared clonotypes between healthy human individuals. The assay was immunoSEQ multiplex PCR, and TCRdb's table has in-frame clones only and misses some. This repertoire shows fewer than 1.6 million clones, about 98.5% found once; its top ten account for 0.36%. Sequencing input: naive CD4+ T cells sorted from blood. These TCRs come from a man aged 25-40 years in good health. The CDR3 runs from the conserved cysteine through the conserved F or W. A D gene is named only where the DNA matches it firmly.

V gene: TRBV5-1
D gene: .
J gene: TRBJ2-1
CDR3 protein: CASSSTLALHNEQFF

V gene: TRBV28
D gene: TRBD2
J gene: TRBJ2-2
CDR3 protein: CASSWTSGRYTGELFF

V gene: TRBV25-1
D gene: .
J gene: TRBJ2-7
CDR3 protein: CASSEFTGSTYEQYF

V gene: TRBV7-6
D gene: .
J gene: TRBJ2-6
CDR3 protein: CASSDPRGKQHSGANVLTF

V gene: TRBV5-1
D gene: .
J gene: TRBJ2-4
CDR3 protein: CASSRGHRNNQAKNIQYF

V gene: TRBV5-6
D gene: .
J gene: TRBJ1-1
CDR3 protein: CASSGVRTEAFF

V gene: TRBV5-6
D gene: .
J gene: TRBJ2-3
CDR3 protein: CASSSSGDTQYF

V gene: TRBV18
D gene: TRBD2
J gene: TRBJ2-7
CDR3 protein: CASSIAGGLAGTQQYF

V gene: TRBV18
D gene: .
J gene: TRBJ1-2
CDR3 protein: CASSPDRGDYGYTF

V gene: TRBV18
D gene: .
J gene: TRBJ2-3
CDR3 protein: CASSRPSSTDTQYF

V gene: TRBV5-1
D gene: .
J gene: TRBJ2-1
CDR3 protein: CASSLEWDPRTDLLRNEQFF